This T cell receptor beta chain was captured by sequencing in a study of cytomegalovirus exposure and HLA in healthy donors. Study at large: In an early release, HLA-typed donors contributed 77 million or so unique TCR sequences.

Trimming at V came to 4 bases and at J to 5 bases, leaving 9 bases not matched to a gene. This CDR3 contains 16 residues. CDR1 is MNHEY and CDR2 is SMNVEV in the germline V gene (reference sequence). This PCR relied on a set of 60 Vbeta primers and 13 Jbeta primers. TCRdb's copy holds only in-frame clones and misses some; the assay was immunoSEQ multiplex PCR. The sample holds just over 20,000 clones. General study results and limits: In terms of immune exposure information, only CMV serostatus was available. There were three CMV-associated chains whose specificity for CMV antigens was confirmed in vitro. Reportedly, fewer N-insertions than the 666-donor mean appeared in an Asian-associated ancestry cluster in a later analysis.

Remarks on this clone: Its antigen is unidentified.

The rearrangement uses TRBV27 and TRBJ1-5, with TRBD1 matching over 9 bases. This receptor was taken from a man aged 60-69 years in good health and CMV-seropositive. The sample taken for sequencing was PBMCs. CDR3 in amino acids: CASSSSTGQGDQPQHF. CDR3 nucleotides: TGTGCCAGCAGTTCGTCGACGGGACAGGGTGATCAGCCCCAGCATTTT.